This TCR beta chain was captured by sequencing in a study of shared clonotypes between healthy human individuals. Details on this clone: Its antigen remains unknown.

Study-level points and caveats: Tissue TCR repertoires likely differ from these blood-only repertoires. Sharing across four donors was highest in naive CD4 (around 5%) and lowest in memory CD8 (around 0.4%).

Assay used: immunoSEQ multiplex PCR; TCRdb lists only in-frame clones, some missing. The sample holds about 2.4 million clones; more than 85% are singletons and the top ten take around 0.4%. This CDR3 is 14 amino acids long. In germline, CDR1 is MGHRA, CDR2 YSYEKL. The germline V and J ends were trimmed by 4 bases and 4 bases, with 13 bases remaining between them. Sequencing input: naive CD4+ T cells from PBMCs. Described subset: CD45RA+ positively selected. This TCR derives from a man younger than 30 in good health. Some clones in this sample may be carry-over from other donors' samples. The chain employs TRBV4-1 and TRBJ1-2; maybe TRBD1 (5 bases). Here the CDR3 DNA reads TGCGCCAGCAGCCTGGCAGGGAACGGCTATGGCTACACCTTC. Translating it yields CASSLAGNGYGYTF.